This T cell receptor beta chain was profiled in a study of blood T cell repertoires in COVID-19. V lost 4 bases to trimming and J lost 6 bases; unmatched junction nucleotides: 3. CDR3 length: 13 amino acids. Germline V CDR1 and CDR2: SGHRS, YFSETQ. Participants' reported clinical history set cohort assignment. Only in-frame clones appear in the TCRdb table, and some are missing; sequencing was by immunoSEQ multiplex PCR. The repertoire holds about 280,000 clones, approximately 78% seen once, with 4.5% to 6% in the top ten. The chain is built from TRBV5-1 and TRBJ1-5; 8 bases map to TRBD1. This TCR was sampled from a man between 40 and 49 years old who had been exposed to COVID-19. What was sequenced was PBMCs or T cells enriched from blood (not recorded which). The CDR3 DNA reads as TGCGCCAGCAGCAGCGGACAGGGTCAGCCCCAGCATTTT. Translated: CASSSGQGQPQHF.